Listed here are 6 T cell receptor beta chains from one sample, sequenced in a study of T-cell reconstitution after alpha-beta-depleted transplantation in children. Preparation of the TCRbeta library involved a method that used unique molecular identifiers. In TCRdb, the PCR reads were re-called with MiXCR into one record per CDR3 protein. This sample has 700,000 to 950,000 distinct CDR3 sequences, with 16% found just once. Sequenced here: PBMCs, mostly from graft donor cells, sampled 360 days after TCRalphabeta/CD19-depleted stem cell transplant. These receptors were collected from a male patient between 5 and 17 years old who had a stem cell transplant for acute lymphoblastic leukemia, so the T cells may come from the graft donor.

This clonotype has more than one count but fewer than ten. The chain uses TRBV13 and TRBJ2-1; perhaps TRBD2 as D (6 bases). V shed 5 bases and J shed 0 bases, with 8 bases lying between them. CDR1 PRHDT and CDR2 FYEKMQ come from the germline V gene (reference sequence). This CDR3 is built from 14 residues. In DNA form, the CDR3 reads TGTGCCAGCAGCATGACTAGCTCCTACAATGAGCAGTTCTTC. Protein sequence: CASSMTSSYNEQFF.

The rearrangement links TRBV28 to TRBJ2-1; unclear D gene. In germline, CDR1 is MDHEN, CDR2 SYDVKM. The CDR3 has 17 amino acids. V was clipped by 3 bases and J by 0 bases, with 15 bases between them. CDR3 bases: TGTGCCAGCAGTTTTAGCCCCGCGCTAAGCTCCTACAATGAGCAGTTCTTC. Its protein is CASSFSPALSSYNEQFF.

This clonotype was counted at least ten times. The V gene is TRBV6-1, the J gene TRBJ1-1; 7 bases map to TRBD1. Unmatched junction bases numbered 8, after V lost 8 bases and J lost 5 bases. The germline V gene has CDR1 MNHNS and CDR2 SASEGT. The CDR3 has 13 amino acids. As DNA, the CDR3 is TGTGCCAGCGGTCAGGGGGTGGGGACTGAAGCTTTCTTT. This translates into CASGQGVGTEAFF.

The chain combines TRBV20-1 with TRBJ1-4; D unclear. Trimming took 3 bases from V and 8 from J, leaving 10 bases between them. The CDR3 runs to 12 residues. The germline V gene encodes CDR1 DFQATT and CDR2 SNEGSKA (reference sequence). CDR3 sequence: CSASHRYEKLFF. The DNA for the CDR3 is TGCAGTGCTAGCCATCGGTACGAAAAACTGTTTTTT.

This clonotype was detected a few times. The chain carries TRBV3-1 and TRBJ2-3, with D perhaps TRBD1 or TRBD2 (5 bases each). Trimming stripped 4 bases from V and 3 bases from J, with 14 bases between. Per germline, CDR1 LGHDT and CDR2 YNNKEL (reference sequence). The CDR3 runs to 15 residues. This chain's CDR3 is CASSPRSWGTDTQYF. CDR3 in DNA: TGTGCCAGCAGCCCCCGATCCTGGGGGACAGATACGCAGTATTTT.

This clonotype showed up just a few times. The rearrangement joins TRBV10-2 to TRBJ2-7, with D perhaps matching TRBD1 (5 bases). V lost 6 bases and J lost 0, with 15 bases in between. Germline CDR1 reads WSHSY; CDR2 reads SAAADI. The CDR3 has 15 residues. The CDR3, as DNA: TGCGCCAGCAGAACGACAGCACAATTCTCCTACGAGCAGTACTTC. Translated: CASRTTAQFSYEQYF.